This T cell receptor beta chain was identified in a study of blood T cell repertoires in COVID-19. About the study: Sample material is recorded as cDNA or gDNA derived from T cells, B-cell-depleted T cells, or PBMCs.

Original data processing: Reference gene primer amplification in the assay estimated nucleated cell counts. Clones were read by immunoSEQ multiplex PCR, and TCRdb kept only the in-frame ones, dropping some. Clonal size and the V and J genes are those of that table, whereas D and trimming came from the DNA. This sample has about 110,000 clones, with about 85% found just once. Trimming at V came to 5 bases and at J to 0 bases, leaving 6 bases not matched to a gene. Germline values: CDR1 LNHDA, CDR2 SQIVND (reference sequence). The CDR3 is 16 amino acids. The sequenced sample was peripheral blood. This clonotype originated in a woman in her 70s with acute or convalescent COVID-19. The chain employs TRBV19 and TRBJ1-5; 8 bases line up with TRBD1. CDR3 DNA: TGTGCCAGTAGTTTTGGACAGGGCTATAGCAATCAGCCCCAGCATTTT. Translation: CASSFGQGYSNQPQHF.